This T cell receptor beta chain was captured by sequencing in a study of T-cell reconstitution after alpha-beta-depleted transplantation in children. Study-level points and caveats: Reportedly, only several hundred clones from non-depleted graft cells drove alpha-beta T-cell counts at about two months.

Germline V lookup: CDR1 SGHAT, CDR2 FQNNGV. Trimming took off 2 bases at V and 8 bases at J, with 15 bases between the two ends. The CDR3 is 15 residues long. The TCRbeta library incorporated unique molecular identifiers. TCRdb re-called the PCR reads with MiXCR, one entry per CDR3 protein. This sample has roughly 790,000 distinct CDR3 sequences; approximately 15% occur once, and the top ten carry about 5%. Concerning this clonotype: Its cognate antigen is unknown.

The specimen comprised PBMCs, mostly from graft donor cells, sampled 360 days after TCRalphabeta/CD19-depleted stem cell transplant. The clonotype originates from a male patient aged 10 to 17 who had a stem cell transplant for acute lymphoblastic leukemia, so the T cells may come from the graft donor. The J gene is TRBJ1-4, the V gene TRBV11-2, with D possibly being TRBD1 (6 bases). Here the CDR3 reads CASSLWTVRTEKLFF. CDR3 sequence (DNA): TGTGCCAGCAGCTTATGGACAGTTAGGACCGAAAAACTGTTTTTT.